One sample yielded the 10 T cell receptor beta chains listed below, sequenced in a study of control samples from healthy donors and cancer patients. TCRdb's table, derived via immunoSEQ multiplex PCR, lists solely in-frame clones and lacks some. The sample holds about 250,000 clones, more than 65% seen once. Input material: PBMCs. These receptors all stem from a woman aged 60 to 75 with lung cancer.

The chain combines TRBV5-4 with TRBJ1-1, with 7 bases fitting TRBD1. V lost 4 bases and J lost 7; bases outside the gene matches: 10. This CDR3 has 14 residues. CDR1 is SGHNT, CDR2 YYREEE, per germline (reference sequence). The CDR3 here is CASSVGSGGNEAFF. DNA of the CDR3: TGTGCCAGCAGCGTCGGGTCAGGGGGAAATGAAGCTTTCTTT.

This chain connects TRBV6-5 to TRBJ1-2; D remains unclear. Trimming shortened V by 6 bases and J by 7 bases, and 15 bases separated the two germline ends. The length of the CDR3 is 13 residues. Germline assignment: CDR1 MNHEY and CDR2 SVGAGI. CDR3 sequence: CASSSREFGGYTF. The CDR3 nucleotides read TGTGCCAGCAGCTCCCGAGAGTTTGGTGGCTACACCTTC.

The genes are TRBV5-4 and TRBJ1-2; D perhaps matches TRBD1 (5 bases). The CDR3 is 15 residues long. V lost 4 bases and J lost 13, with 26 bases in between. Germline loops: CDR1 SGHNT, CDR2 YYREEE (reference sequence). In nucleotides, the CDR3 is TGTGCCAGCAGCCTCCCGGGAGAGGACAACTGGGGACGCACCTTC. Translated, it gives CASSLPGEDNWGRTF.

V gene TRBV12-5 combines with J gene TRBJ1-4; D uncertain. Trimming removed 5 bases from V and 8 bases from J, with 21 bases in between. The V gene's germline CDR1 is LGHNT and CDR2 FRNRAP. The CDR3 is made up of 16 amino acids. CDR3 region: CASGDAAGGNLEKLFF. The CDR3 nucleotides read TGTGCTAGTGGTGACGCGGCAGGAGGTAATCTAGAAAAACTGTTTTTT.

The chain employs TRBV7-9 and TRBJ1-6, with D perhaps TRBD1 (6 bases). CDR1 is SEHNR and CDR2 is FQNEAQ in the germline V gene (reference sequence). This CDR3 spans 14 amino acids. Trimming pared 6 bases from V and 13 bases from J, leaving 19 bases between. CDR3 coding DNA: TGTGCCAGCAGTTTGCGGGACACCGTATCGCCCCTCCACTTT. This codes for CASSLRDTVSPLHF.

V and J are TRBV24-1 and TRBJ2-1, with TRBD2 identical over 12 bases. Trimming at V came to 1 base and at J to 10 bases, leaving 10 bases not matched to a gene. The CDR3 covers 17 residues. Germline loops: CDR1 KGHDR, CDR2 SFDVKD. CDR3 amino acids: CATSDFTLAGGYNEQFF. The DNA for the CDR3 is TGTGCCACCAGTGATTTTACACTAGCGGGAGGTTATAACGAGCAGTTCTTC.

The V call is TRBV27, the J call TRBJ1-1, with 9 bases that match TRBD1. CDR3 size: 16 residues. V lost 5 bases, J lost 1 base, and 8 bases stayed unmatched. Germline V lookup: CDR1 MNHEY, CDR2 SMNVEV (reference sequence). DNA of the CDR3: TGTGCCAGCAGTCCCGGACAGGGGCAACCGAACACTGAAGCTTTCTTT. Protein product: CASSPGQGQPNTEAFF.

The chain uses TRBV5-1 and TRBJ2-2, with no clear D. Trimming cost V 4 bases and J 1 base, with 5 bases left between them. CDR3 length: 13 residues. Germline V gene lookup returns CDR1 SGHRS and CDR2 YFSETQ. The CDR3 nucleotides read TGCGCCAGCAGCAACAAGAACACCGGGGAGCTGTTTTTT. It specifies CASSNKNTGELFF.

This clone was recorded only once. The chain's CDR3 is CASTPKGPGANYGYTF. CDR3 nucleotide sequence: TGCGCCAGCACCCCCAAGGGACCTGGGGCTAACTATGGCTACACCTTC. J is TRBJ1-2 and V is TRBV5-1, with D perhaps matching TRBD1 (5 bases). CDR3 length equals 16 residues. Germline V gives CDR1 SGHRS, CDR2 YFSETQ. Trimming left V 6 bases short and J 0 bases short, with 18 bases between.

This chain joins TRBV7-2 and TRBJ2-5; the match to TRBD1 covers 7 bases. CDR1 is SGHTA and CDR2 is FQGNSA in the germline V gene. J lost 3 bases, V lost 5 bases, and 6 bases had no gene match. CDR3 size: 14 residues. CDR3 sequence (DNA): TGTGCCAGCAGCCCTGGACAGGAGAAAGAGACCCAGTACTTC. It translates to CASSPGQEKETQYF.